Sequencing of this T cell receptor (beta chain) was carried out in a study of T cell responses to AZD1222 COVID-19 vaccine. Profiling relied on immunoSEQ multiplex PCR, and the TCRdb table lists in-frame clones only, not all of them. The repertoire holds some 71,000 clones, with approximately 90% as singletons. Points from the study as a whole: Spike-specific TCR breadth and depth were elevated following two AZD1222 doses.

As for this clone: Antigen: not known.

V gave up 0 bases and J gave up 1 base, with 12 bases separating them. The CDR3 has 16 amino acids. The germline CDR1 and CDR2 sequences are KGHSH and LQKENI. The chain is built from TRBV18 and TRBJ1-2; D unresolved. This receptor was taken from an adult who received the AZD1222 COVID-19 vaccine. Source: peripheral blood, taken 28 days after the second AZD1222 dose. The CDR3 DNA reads TGTGCCAGCTCACCACCGGTCCGGGTCGGTAACTATGGCTACACCTTC. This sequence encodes CASSPPVRVGNYGYTF.